This T cell receptor beta chain was identified during a study of CD4 T cells in relation to SARS-CoV-2 and coronaviruses. Clones were sequenced by immunoSEQ multiplex PCR, and TCRdb holds only the in-frame ones, with some missing. The sample has fewer than 25,000 clones; 80% to 85% are singletons. Turning to this clone: Its antigen remains unidentified.

CD4+ T cells from unexposed donors were obtained before the COVID-19 pandemic (2011-2018). CD4+ T cells were isolated from the cells after about 11 days of culture. The CDR3 length is 13 residues. From germline, CDR1 is SGHNT and CDR2 YENEEA. The junction had 0 bases not matched to a gene; V was cut back by 5 bases and J by 3 bases. This chain links TRBV11-3 with TRBJ2-1, with TRBD2 matching over 8 bases. Sequenced: CD4+ T cells from PBMCs, cultured in vitro. The receptor was derived from a human donor in good health. The CDR3 loop reads CASSLAGYNEQFF. CDR3 coding DNA: TGTGCCAGCAGCCTAGCGGGCTACAATGAGCAGTTCTTC.